This T cell receptor (beta chain) was identified during a study of Graves' ophthalmopathy and Graves' hyperthyroidism. Looking at the study overall: The term stable hyperthyroidism indicated an absence of ophthalmopathy within 18 months of follow-up.

This CDR3 contains 15 residues. This clonotype was observed a few times. The antigen is undetermined. One junction end disagrees with the germline gene, perhaps due to a read error. Overall study findings and caveats: Separation of ophthalmopathy from stable hyperthyroidism was achieved by a 13-signature model, at approximately 90% sensitivity and about 81% specificity. Most expanded clonotypes from thyroid (those above 0.001 frequency) were also found in blood.

Other autoimmune diseases, uncontrolled infections, pregnancy and lactation each led to patient exclusion. Transcripts of RNA were the source for amplifying TCR beta CDR3 regions. HTBI primers were employed in first-round RT-PCR, then a second-round multiplex PCR followed. TCRdb re-derived calls from the multiplex PCR reads in MiXCR, one entry per CDR3 protein. The sample contains 900,000 to 1,200,000 distinct CDR3 sequences, less than 45% of which appear only once. The rearrangement links TRBV12-3 or TRBV12-4 to TRBJ1-6, with a possible D match to TRBD1 (5 bases). The sequenced material came from peripheral blood or thyroid tissue (not recorded which). This TCR was recovered from an adult man with Graves' hyperthyroidism. DNA for the CDR3: TGTGCCAGCAGATTAGCCCGAAGGGGTAATTCACCCCTCCACTTT. Translating gives CASRLARRGNSPLHF.